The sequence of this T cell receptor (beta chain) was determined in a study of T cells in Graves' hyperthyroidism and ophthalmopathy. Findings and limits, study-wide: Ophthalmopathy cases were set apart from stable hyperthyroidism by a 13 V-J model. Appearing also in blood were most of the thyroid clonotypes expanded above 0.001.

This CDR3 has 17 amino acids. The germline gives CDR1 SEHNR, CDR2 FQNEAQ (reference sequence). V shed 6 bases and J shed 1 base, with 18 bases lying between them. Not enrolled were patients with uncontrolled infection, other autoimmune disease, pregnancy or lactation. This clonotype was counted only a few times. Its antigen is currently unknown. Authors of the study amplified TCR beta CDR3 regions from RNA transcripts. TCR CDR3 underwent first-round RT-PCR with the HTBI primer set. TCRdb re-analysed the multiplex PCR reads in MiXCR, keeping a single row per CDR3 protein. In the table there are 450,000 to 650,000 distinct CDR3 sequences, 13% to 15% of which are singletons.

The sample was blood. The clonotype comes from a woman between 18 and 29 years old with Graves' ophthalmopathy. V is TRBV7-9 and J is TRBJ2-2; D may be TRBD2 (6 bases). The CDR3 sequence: CASRSHAGGKNTGELFF. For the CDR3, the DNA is TGTGCCAGCAGATCTCATGCCGGAGGGAAGAACACCGGGGAGCTGTTTTTT.